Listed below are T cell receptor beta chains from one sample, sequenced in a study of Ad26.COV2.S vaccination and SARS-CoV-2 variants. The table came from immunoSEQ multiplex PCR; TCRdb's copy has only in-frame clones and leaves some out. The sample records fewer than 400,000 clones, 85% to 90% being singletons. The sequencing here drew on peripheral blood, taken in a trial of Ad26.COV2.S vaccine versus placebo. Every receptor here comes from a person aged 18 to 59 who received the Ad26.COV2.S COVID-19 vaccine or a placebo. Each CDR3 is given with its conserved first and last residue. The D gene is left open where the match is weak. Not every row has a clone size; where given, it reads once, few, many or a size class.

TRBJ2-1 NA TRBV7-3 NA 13 CASSLTPGGEQFF TGTGCCAGCAGCTTAACCCCTGGGGGTGAGCAGTTCTTC
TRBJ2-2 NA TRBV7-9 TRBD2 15 CASSLVAGETGELFF TGTGCCAGCAGCTTAGTTGCGGGAGAAACCGGGGAGCTGTTTTTT
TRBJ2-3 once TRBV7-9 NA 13 CASTPTRTDTQYF TGTGCCAGCACCCCGACCCGCACAGATACGCAGTATTTT
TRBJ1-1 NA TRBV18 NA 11 CASSPNTEAFF TGTGCCAGCTCGCCTAACACTGAAGCTTTCTTT
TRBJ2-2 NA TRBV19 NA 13 CASLGRGDGELFF TGTGCCAGCCTAGGCAGGGGAGACGGGGAGCTGTTTTTT
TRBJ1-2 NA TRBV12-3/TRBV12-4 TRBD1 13 CASSFDRDYGYTF TGTGCCAGCAGTTTCGACAGGGACTATGGCTACACCTTC
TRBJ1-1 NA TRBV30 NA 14 CAWTPAGRRTEAFF TGTGCCTGGACTCCTGCAGGGCGGAGGACTGAAGCTTTCTTT
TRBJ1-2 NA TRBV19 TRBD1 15 CASIGDRAPNYGYTF TGTGCCAGTATTGGGGACAGGGCACCTAACTATGGCTACACCTTC
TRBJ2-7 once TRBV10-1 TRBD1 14 CASSGGQGIYEQYF TGCGCCAGCAGTGGGGGACAGGGGATCTACGAGCAGTACTTC
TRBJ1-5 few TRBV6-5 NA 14 CASSGPPEGQPQHF TGTGCCAGCAGCGGCCCACCGGAGGGACAGCCCCAGCATTTT
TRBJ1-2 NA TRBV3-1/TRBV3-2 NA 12 CASSHQGKGYTF TGTGCCAGCAGCCACCAGGGGAAGGGCTACACCTTC
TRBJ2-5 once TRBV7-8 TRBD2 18 CASSLVRLAGGKQETQYF TGTGCCAGCAGCTTAGTAAGGCTAGCGGGGGGTAAGCAAGAGACCCAGTACTTC
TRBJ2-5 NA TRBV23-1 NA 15 CASSQKEERHETQYF TGCGCCAGCAGTCAGAAGGAGGAACGGCATGAGACCCAGTACTTC
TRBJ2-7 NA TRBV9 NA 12 CASSGASNEQYF TGTGCCAGCAGCGGAGCCTCGAACGAGCAGTACTTC
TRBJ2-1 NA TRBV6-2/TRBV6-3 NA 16 CASSYPRVPRRNEQFF TGTGCCAGCAGTTACCCCCGGGTCCCAAGGCGCAATGAGCAGTTCTTC
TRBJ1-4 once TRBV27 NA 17 CASSLDVPGNANEKLFF TGTGCCAGCAGTTTAGATGTGCCAGGCAATGCTAATGAAAAACTGTTTTTT
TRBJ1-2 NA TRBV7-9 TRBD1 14 CVSRPGQGAKGYTF TGTGTCAGCAGACCGGGACAGGGGGCGAAGGGCTACACCTTC
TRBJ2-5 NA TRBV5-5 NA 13 CASSLGGKETQYF TGTGCCAGCAGCTTGGGCGGTAAAGAGACCCAGTACTTC